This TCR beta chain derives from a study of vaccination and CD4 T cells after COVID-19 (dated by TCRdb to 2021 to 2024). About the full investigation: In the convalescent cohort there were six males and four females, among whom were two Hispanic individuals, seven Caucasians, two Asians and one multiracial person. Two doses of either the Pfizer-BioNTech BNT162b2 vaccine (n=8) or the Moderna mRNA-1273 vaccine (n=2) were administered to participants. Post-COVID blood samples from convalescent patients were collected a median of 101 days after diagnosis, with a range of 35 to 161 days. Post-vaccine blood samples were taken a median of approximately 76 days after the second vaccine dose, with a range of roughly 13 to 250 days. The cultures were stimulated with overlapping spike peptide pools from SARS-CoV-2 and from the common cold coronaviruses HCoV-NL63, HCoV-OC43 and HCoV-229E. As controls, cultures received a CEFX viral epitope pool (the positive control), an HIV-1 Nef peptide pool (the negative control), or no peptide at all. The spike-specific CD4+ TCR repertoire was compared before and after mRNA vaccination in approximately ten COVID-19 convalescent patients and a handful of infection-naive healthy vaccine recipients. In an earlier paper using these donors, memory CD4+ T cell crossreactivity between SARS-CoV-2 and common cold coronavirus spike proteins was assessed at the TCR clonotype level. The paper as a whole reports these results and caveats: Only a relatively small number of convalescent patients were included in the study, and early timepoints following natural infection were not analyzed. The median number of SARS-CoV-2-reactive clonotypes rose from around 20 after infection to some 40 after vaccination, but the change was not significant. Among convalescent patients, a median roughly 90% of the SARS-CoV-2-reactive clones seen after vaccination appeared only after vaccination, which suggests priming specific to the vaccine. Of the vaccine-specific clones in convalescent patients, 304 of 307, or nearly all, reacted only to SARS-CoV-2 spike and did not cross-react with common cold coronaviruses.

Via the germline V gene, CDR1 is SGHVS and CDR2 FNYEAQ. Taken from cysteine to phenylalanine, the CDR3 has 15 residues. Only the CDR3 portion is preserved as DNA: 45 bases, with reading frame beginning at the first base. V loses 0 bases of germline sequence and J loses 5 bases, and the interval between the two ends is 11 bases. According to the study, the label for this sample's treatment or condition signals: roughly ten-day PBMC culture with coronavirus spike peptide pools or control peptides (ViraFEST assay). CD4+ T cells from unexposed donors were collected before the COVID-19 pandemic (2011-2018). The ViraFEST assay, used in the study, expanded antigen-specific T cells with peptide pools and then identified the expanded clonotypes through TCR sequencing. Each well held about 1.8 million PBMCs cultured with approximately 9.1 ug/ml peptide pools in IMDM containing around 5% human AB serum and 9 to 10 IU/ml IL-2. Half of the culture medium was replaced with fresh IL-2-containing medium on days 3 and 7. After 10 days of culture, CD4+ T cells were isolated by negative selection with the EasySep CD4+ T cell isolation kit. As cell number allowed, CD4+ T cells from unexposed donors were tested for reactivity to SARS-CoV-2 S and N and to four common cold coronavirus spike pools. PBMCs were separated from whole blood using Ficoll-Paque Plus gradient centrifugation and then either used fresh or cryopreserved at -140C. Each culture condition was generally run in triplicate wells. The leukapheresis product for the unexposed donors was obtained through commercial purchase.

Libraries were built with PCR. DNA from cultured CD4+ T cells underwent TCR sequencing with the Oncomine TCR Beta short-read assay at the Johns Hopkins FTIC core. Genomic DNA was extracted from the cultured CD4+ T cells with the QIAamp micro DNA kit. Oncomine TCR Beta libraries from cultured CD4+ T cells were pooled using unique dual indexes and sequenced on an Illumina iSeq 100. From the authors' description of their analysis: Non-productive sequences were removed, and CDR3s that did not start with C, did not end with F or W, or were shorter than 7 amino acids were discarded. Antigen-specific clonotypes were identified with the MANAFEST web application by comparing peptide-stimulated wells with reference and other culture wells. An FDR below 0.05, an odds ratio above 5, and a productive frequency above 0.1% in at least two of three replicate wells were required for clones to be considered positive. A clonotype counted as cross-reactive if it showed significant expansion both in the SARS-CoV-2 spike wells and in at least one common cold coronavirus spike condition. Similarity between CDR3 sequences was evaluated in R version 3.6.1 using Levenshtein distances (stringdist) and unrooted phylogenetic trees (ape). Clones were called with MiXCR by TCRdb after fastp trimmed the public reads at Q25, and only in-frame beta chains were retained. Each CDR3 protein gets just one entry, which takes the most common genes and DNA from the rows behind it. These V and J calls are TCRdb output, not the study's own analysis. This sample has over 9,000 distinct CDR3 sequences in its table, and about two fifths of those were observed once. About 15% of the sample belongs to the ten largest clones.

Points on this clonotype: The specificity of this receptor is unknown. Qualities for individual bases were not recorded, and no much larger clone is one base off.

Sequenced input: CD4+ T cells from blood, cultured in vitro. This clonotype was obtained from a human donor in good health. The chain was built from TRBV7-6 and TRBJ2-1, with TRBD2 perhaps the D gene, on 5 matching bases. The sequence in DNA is TGTGCCAGCAGCTTAGCGGGAGTTCTCGACAATGAGCAGTTCTTC. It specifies CASSLAGVLDNEQFF. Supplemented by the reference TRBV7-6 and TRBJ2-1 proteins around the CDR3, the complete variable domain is GAGVSQSPRYKVTKRGQDVALRCDPISGHVSLYWYRQALGQGPEFLTYFNYEAQQDKSGLPNDRFSAERPEGSISTLTIQRTEQRDSAMYRCASSLAGVLDNEQFFGPGTRLTVL.